Presented here are 19 T cell receptor beta chains from one specimen sequenced in a study of blood T cell repertoires in COVID-19. Only in-frame clones appear in the TCRdb table, and some are missing; sequencing was by immunoSEQ multiplex PCR. The sample holds around 98,000 clones, about four fifths seen once. The specimen sequenced was peripheral blood. Receptors were obtained from a woman aged 60-75 years with acute or convalescent COVID-19.

V is TRBV4-1 and J is TRBJ1-1; D is perhaps TRBD1 (5 bases). This CDR3 is 15 amino acids long. The germline V gene has CDR1 MGHRA and CDR2 YSYEKL. V was trimmed by 6 bases and J by 4 bases, leaving 18 bases between them. In DNA form, the CDR3 reads TGCGCCAGCAGACTAGACGTGGCGGGGGGCACTGAAGCTTTCTTT. This codes for CASRLDVAGGTEAFF.

The genes are TRBV2 and TRBJ2-5, with a weak D call TRBD2 (6 bases). Per germline, CDR1 SNHLY and CDR2 FYNNEI. This CDR3 region has 15 residues. V was pared by 7 bases and J by 1 base, with 16 bases between. CDR3: CASTSLRGTQETQYF. The CDR3 DNA is TGTGCCAGCACCTCCCTCCGGGGGACCCAAGAGACCCAGTACTTC.

Details on this clone: This probably arose from a read error, given a far larger clone one base away. This chain links TRBV14 with TRBJ1-1; D is perhaps TRBD1 (5 bases). V lost 8 bases and J 10 bases, leaving 20 bases between the germline ends. Germline V CDR1 and CDR2: SGHDN, FVKESK. The CDR3 has 13 residues. The chain's CDR3 is CASCLGGLHGAFF. CDR3 DNA sequence: TGTGCCAGCTGCCTGGGGGGACTCCACGGAGCTTTCTTT.

V gene TRBV9 combines with J gene TRBJ1-4; 8 bases match TRBD1. This CDR3 has 17 amino acids. Trimming took 0 bases from V and 2 from J; bases not matched to a gene: 6. Per the germline V gene, CDR1 is SGDLS and CDR2 is YYNGEE. The CDR3 loop is CASSVGGRGPTNEKLFF. The DNA of the CDR3 is TGTGCCAGCAGCGTAGGGGGCAGGGGGCCGACTAATGAAAAACTGTTTTTT.

This sequence joins TRBV7-2 and TRBJ1-1, with a tentative D call TRBD1 (5 bases). Germline values: CDR1 SGHTA, CDR2 FQGNSA. The V and J ends lost 0 bases and 4 bases respectively, with 9 bases between them. CDR3 size: 14 residues. CDR3 in amino acids: CASSLAGAATEAFF. The CDR3 DNA reads as TGTGCCAGCAGCTTAGCAGGGGCGGCCACTGAAGCTTTCTTT.

The CDR3 DNA reads TGTGCCAGCAGCCAAGATCAGAGGCCACAGTTCTTC. It codes for CASSQDQRPQFF. The chain combines TRBV3-1 (or the pseudogene TRBV3-2) with TRBJ2-1, with D unclear. Per germline, CDR1 LGHDT and CDR2 YNNKEL (reference sequence). With 0 bases removed from V and 13 bases from J, the gap between germline ends came to 10 bases. This CDR3 spans 12 amino acids.

CDR3 sequence reads: CASSLTGGGYNEQFF. DNA for the CDR3: TGTGCCAGCAGCTTAACTGGGGGCGGGTACAATGAGCAGTTCTTC. This chain connects TRBV7-9 to TRBJ2-1, with D perhaps TRBD1 (6 bases). CDR3 length: 15 amino acids. Per the germline V gene, CDR1 is SEHNR and CDR2 is FQNEAQ (reference sequence). Trimming left V 2 bases short and J 4 bases short, with 12 bases between.

The chain is built from TRBV4-3 and TRBJ2-7; the match to TRBD1 covers 8 bases. The V segment lost 2 bases and the J segment 3 bases; nucleotides outside the gene matches: 6. The germline V gene encodes CDR1 LGHNA and CDR2 YSLEER. This CDR3 spans 15 amino acids. The CDR3 loop reads CASSQSGGTGYEQYF. The CDR3 DNA follows: TGCGCCAGCAGCCAATCCGGAGGGACAGGCTACGAGCAGTACTTC.

This chain joins TRBV5-1 and TRBJ2-2; TRBD2 agrees at 11 bases. J gave up 6 bases and V 4 bases, and 5 bases lay outside the gene matches. Germline CDR1 SGHRS, CDR2 YFSETQ. This CDR3 contains 15 residues. CDR3 sequence (DNA): TGCGCCAGCAGCGGGACTAGCGGTTTGGCCGGGGAGCTGTTTTTT. Its protein product is CASSGTSGLAGELFF.

This clone appeared a few times. This sequence joins TRBV18 and TRBJ1-1; 10 nucleotides agree with TRBD1. CDR3 length equals 20 residues. Germline values: CDR1 KGHSH, CDR2 LQKENI. With 1 base clipped from V and 0 bases from J, the junction kept 14 bases outside the gene matches. CDR3 DNA sequence: TGTGCCAGCTCACCACGGCGACAGGGGGCGCGAATGGCAGTGAACACTGAAGCTTTCTTT. This sequence encodes CASSPRRQGARMAVNTEAFF.

In nucleotides, the CDR3 is TGTGCCAGCTCATCAGCCCCTTCCGACAGGGAGGTTGGAAACACCATATATTTT. This gives the protein CASSSAPSDREVGNTIYF. V is TRBV18 and J is TRBJ1-3, with 7 nucleotides matching TRBD1. CDR1 and CDR2 (germline): KGHSH, LQKENI. This CDR3 spans 18 amino acids. Germline trimming cut 5 bases from V and 3 bases from J; bases unmatched to any gene: 16. The whole variable domain, remainder taken from reference TRBV18 and TRBJ1-3, is NAGVMQNPRHLVRRRGQEARLRCSPMKGHSHVYWYRQLPEEGLKFMVYLQKENIIDESGMPKERFSAEFPKEGPSILRIQQVVRGDSAAYFCASSSAPSDREVGNTIYFGEGSWLTVV.

The chain joins TRBV7-2 to TRBJ2-7; 8 nucleotides align to TRBD1. Germline V gene lookup returns CDR1 SGHTA and CDR2 FQGNSA. CDR3 length: 13 amino acids. The trim removed 6 bases at V and 6 bases at J, leaving 7 bases unmatched. CDR3 region: CASRGAGGLEQYF. The CDR3 coding sequence is TGTGCCAGCAGGGGTGCAGGGGGCCTCGAGCAGTACTTC. Combining the CDR3 with reference TRBV7-2 and TRBJ2-7 gives the whole variable domain GAGVSQSPSNKVTEKGKDVELRCDPISGHTALYWYRQSLGQGLEFLIYFQGNSAPDKSGLPSDRFSAERTGGSVSTLTIQRTQQEDSAVYLCASRGAGGLEQYFGPGTRLTVT.

This chain uses TRBV5-4 with TRBJ1-1, with 8 bases identical to TRBD1. V shed 4 bases, J shed 4 bases, and the junction held 6 bases outside the gene matches. CDR3 size: 14 residues. Germline V CDR1 and CDR2: SGHNT, YYREEE (reference sequence). DNA of the CDR3: TGTGCCAGCAGCCCCTCAGGGGGCAGCACTGAAGCTTTCTTT. Its translation is CASSPSGGSTEAFF.

The chain is built from TRBV6-5 and TRBJ2-2; D is unresolved. Trimming removed 7 bases from V and 5 bases from J, with 11 bases in between. This CDR3 comprises 13 residues. Germline V gene lookup returns CDR1 MNHEY and CDR2 SVGAGI. In DNA, the CDR3 is TGTGCCAGCACTGGGCTCTTTACCGGGGAGCTGTTTTTT. Translating gives CASTGLFTGELFF.

Regarding this clone: The junction and the germline gene differ at one end; a read error may be behind it. The chain carries TRBV7-8 and TRBJ1-2, with 9 bases matching TRBD1. CDR3 length equals 12 residues. Per germline, CDR1 SGHVS and CDR2 FQNEAQ. In DNA, the CDR3 is TGTGCCAGCAGCTCATCAACAGGGGGCGAAGCCTTC. It encodes CASSSSTGGEAF.

V and J are TRBV9 and TRBJ1-2, with TRBD1 as a possible D gene (5 bases). Germline CDR1 reads SGDLS; CDR2 reads YYNGEE. The CDR3 covers 15 residues. The V gene lost 3 bases and the J gene lost 8 bases, with 20 bases spanning the gap. The CDR3 region is CASSERGVAAEGYTF. The CDR3 DNA sequence: TGTGCCAGCAGCGAGAGGGGCGTAGCGGCGGAGGGCTACACCTTC.

The V gene is TRBV4-2, the J gene TRBJ1-1; 10 bases are shared with TRBD1. The CDR3 is 14 amino acids. Trimming took 8 bases from V and 3 from J; bases not matched to a gene: 6. Germline assignment: CDR1 LGHNA and CDR2 YNFKEQ. CDR3 nucleotides: TGTGCCAGCGACCTCGGGACAGGGGACACTGAAGCTTTCTTT. Translation: CASDLGTGDTEAFF.

The chain uses TRBV28 and TRBJ2-1, with 10 bases identical to TRBD2. J was trimmed by 0 bases and V by 6 bases; bases with no gene match: 8. CDR1 MDHEN and CDR2 SYDVKM come from the germline V gene. CDR3 size: 17 residues. The CDR3 DNA reads TGTGCCAGCAGCTGGACTAGCGGAAGGAGCTCCTACAATGAGCAGTTCTTC. Protein: CASSWTSGRSSYNEQFF.

This chain joins TRBV3-1 (or the pseudogene TRBV3-2) and TRBJ1-6, with unresolved D. Germline CDR1 is LGHDT and CDR2 is YNNKEL (reference sequence). The CDR3 has 14 residues. Trimming removed 2 bases at V and 10 bases at J, with 12 bases between. DNA for the CDR3: TGTGCCAGCAGCCAACGCGGAGAAGGATCACCCCTCCACTTT. It translates to CASSQRGEGSPLHF.